This T cell receptor beta chain was captured by sequencing in a study of PD-1 blockade in mismatch repair-deficient tumors. Study-level information: All were previously treated, progressing patients with about 11 mismatch repair-deficient cancer types.

TCR sequencing covered a few patients who responded to pembrolizumab. Assay used: immunoSEQ multiplex PCR; TCRdb lists only in-frame clones, some missing. The sample includes some 70,000 clones, approximately 80% of them seen just once. V was trimmed by 5 bases and J by 6 bases, leaving 11 bases between them. The CDR3 covers 12 residues. The germline gives CDR1 SGHTA, CDR2 FQGNSA. The sequence derives from an adult with mismatch repair-deficient cancer. The source material was peripheral blood, sampled 2 weeks after starting pembrolizumab. The J gene is TRBJ2-7, the V gene TRBV7-2, with D uncertain. The CDR3 reads CASSHDALEQYF. The CDR3 DNA follows: TGTGCCAGCAGCCACGACGCTCTCGAGCAGTACTTC.